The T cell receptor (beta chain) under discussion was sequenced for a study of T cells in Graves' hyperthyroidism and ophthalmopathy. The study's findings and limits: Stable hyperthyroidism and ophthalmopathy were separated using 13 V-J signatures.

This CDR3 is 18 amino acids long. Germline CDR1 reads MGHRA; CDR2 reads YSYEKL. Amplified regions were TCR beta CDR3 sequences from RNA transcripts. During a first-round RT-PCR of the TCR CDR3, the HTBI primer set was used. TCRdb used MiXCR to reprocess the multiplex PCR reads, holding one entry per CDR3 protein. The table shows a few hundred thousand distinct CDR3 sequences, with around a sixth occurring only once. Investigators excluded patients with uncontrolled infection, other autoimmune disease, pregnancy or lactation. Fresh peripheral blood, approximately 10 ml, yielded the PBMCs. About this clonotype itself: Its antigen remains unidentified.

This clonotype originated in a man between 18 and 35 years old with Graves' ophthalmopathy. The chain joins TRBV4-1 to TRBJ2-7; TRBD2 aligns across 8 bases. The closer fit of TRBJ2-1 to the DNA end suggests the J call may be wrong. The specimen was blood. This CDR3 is CASSPHPIAGGNSYEQFF. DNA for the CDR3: TGCGCCAGCAGCCCTCATCCGATCGCGGGGGGCAACTCCTACGAGCAGTTCTTC.